This entry lists 27 T cell receptor beta chains sequenced from one sample in a study of CD8 T cells in Susac syndrome. When the RNA was reverse transcribed, random hexamers were used with an input of roughly 0.45 to 1 ug. A single record per CDR3 protein comes from TCRdb applying MiXCR to the immunoSEQ multiplex PCR reads. The sample has 85,000 to 120,000 distinct CDR3 sequences; less than 95% are singletons. Specimen: CD8+ T cells from PBMCs. The receptor source for this set is a human donor with Susac syndrome.

This clonotype was counted between two and nine times. The V and J genes are TRBV9 and TRBJ1-3; 9 bases are shared with TRBD1. From germline, CDR1 is SGDLS and CDR2 YYNGEE. The CDR3 spans 14 residues. Trimming cost V 4 bases and J 4 bases; bases outside gene matches: 3. In DNA, the CDR3 is TGTGCCAGCAGCCCCGGGACAGGGGGAAACACCATATATTTT. This gives the protein CASSPGTGGNTIYF.

The V call is TRBV6-5, the J call TRBJ2-5, with 10 nucleotides matching TRBD2. The J segment lost 3 bases and the V segment lost 0 bases, leaving 7 bases of the junction unmatched. The CDR3 spans 17 residues. Germline-derived CDR1 and CDR2 are MNHEY and SVGAGI. DNA for the CDR3: TGTGCCAGCAGTTACTCGGGGACTAGCGTCGGGGAAGAGACCCAGTACTTC. Translation: CASSYSGTSVGEETQYF.

This chain uses TRBV6-2 or TRBV6-3 with TRBJ1-4; 9 positions match TRBD1. Germline-derived CDR1 and CDR2 are MNHEY and SVGEGT. With 10 bases clipped from V and 0 bases from J, the junction kept 6 bases outside the gene matches. CDR3 length equals 15 residues. CDR3 sequence: CATRTGETTNEKLFF. CDR3 sequence (DNA): TGTGCCACCCGGACAGGGGAAACAACTAATGAAAAACTGTTTTTT.

The chain employs TRBV7-2 and TRBJ2-2; D unclear. Germline assignment: CDR1 SGHTA and CDR2 FQGNSA. V was pared by 4 bases and J by 6 bases, with 6 bases between. CDR3 size: 12 residues. CDR3 loop: CASSSPPGELFF. CDR3 DNA sequence: TGTGCCAGCAGCTCCCCCCCCGGGGAGCTGTTTTTT.

The chain couples TRBV18 to TRBJ2-7, with D perhaps matching TRBD1 (6 bases). V lost 6 bases and J 2 bases, leaving 20 bases between the germline ends. Germline V gene data show CDR1 as KGHSH and CDR2 as LQKENI. The CDR3 loop spans 16 amino acids. As DNA, the CDR3 is TGTGCCAGCTCTCGCACCCCCGGGACACCAACCTACGAGCAGTACTTC. It translates to CASSRTPGTPTYEQYF. Variable domain in full (rest from reference TRBV18 and TRBJ2-7): NAGVMQNPRHLVRRRGQEARLRCSPMKGHSHVYWYRQLPEEGLKFMVYLQKENIIDESGMPKERFSAEFPKEGPSILRIQQVVRGDSAAYFCASSRTPGTPTYEQYFGPGTRLTVT.

The rearrangement joins TRBV4-1 to TRBJ2-7, with D maybe TRBD2 (6 bases). V was cut by 9 bases and J by 7 bases, with 22 bases left in between. There are 14 residues in the CDR3. The germline gives CDR1 MGHRA, CDR2 YSYEKL. The CDR3 nucleotides read TGCGCCAGAGGGACTTGCACTCCCGAGGGGGAGCAGTACTTC. It translates to CARGTCTPEGEQYF.

The chain links TRBV14 to TRBJ2-7; D is undetermined. Germline assignment: CDR1 SGHDN and CDR2 FVKESK. V shed 2 bases and J shed 3 bases, with 8 bases lying between them. CDR3 length: 13 amino acids. The chain's CDR3 is CASSQTAHYEQYF. Here the CDR3 DNA reads TGTGCCAGCAGCCAAACGGCTCACTACGAGCAGTACTTC.

The chain has TRBV4-2 and TRBJ2-5; 14 bases match TRBD2. CDR1 and CDR2 from the germline V gene are LGHNA and YNFKEQ. J was trimmed by 5 bases and V by 4 bases; bases with no gene match: 15. The CDR3 covers 19 residues. CDR3: CASSPTSTSGGAGDETQYF. The CDR3 DNA reads as TGTGCCAGCAGCCCTACCTCGACTAGCGGGGGGGCCGGGGATGAGACCCAGTACTTC.

This sequence joins TRBV12-5 and TRBJ2-7; the D is unclear. This CDR3 is 14 amino acids long. Between the trimmed V and J ends, which lost 3 bases and 2 bases, there was a span of 11 bases. Germline V CDR1 and CDR2: LGHNT, FRNRAP. The CDR3 DNA reads TGTGCTAGTGGTTTTATGGTCTCCCCCTACGAGCAGTACTTC. The encoded protein is CASGFMVSPYEQYF.

V gene TRBV19 combines with J gene TRBJ1-1, with D possibly being TRBD1 (5 bases). Germline V gives CDR1 LNHDA, CDR2 SQIVND (reference sequence). V was pared by 3 bases and J by 4 bases, with 12 bases between. This CDR3 has 14 amino acids. The CDR3 reads CASSMRQGRTEAFF. For the CDR3, the DNA is TGTGCCAGTAGTATGAGGCAGGGACGCACTGAAGCTTTCTTT.

The chain recombines TRBV15 with TRBJ2-5; TRBD1 is a possible D gene (6 bases). V lost 5 bases, J lost 5 bases, and 18 bases lay in between. Germline V gives CDR1 LNHNV, CDR2 YYDKDF (reference sequence). The CDR3 loop spans 15 amino acids. The CDR3: CATSSEQGLGETQYF. CDR3 DNA sequence: TGTGCCACCAGCTCGGAACAGGGCTTGGGGGAGACCCAGTACTTC.

The J gene is TRBJ1-6, the V gene TRBV14; D gene uncertain. The CDR3 is made up of 15 amino acids. The germline V and J ends were trimmed by 4 bases and 0 bases, with 7 bases remaining between them. CDR1 is SGHDN, CDR2 FVKESK, per germline. Here the CDR3 reads CASSPRSSYNSPLHF. In DNA form, the CDR3 reads TGTGCCAGCAGCCCCCGGAGCTCCTATAATTCACCCCTCCACTTT.

The CDR3 protein is CASSLSGDYNEQFF. The CDR3 coding sequence is TGTGCCAGCAGCCTGAGCGGGGATTACAATGAGCAGTTCTTC. This chain connects TRBV3-1 to TRBJ2-1; the match to TRBD2 covers 7 bases. The CDR3 runs 14 residues. V was clipped by 4 bases and J by 4 bases; unmatched bases: 4. CDR1 is LGHDT and CDR2 is YNNKEL in the germline V gene (reference sequence).

The rearrangement joins TRBV5-4 to TRBJ1-2; a weak D match, TRBD1 (6 bases). The CDR3 consists of 15 residues. Between the trimmed V and J ends, which lost 3 bases and 2 bases, there was a span of 14 bases. Per the germline V gene, CDR1 is SGHNT and CDR2 is YYREEE (reference sequence). This chain's CDR3 is CASSSEETGNYGYTF. The CDR3 DNA is TGTGCCAGCAGCTCCGAAGAGACAGGCAACTATGGCTACACCTTC.

In DNA, the CDR3 is TGTGCCAGCAGCGACAGGAGGAGGGATTCACCCCTCCACTTT. This encodes CASSDRRRDSPLHF. The gene calls are TRBV7-6 and TRBJ1-6, with D possibly TRBD1 on 6 matching bases. V lost 5 bases and J lost 8, with 13 bases in between. Per germline, CDR1 SGHVS and CDR2 FNYEAQ. This CDR3 contains 14 residues.

For the CDR3, the DNA is TGTGCCAGCAGTCCAGGATGGGGCTACACCTTC. Its protein is CASSPGWGYTF. J is TRBJ1-2 and V is TRBV27; D remains ambiguous. V lost 5 bases and J 8 bases, leaving 9 bases between the germline ends. There are 11 residues in the CDR3. Germline-derived CDR1 and CDR2 are MNHEY and SMNVEV (reference sequence).

J is TRBJ2-1 and V is TRBV29-1; possible D gene TRBD1, 6 bases. CDR3 length equals 14 residues. Germline V CDR1 and CDR2: SQVTM, ANQGSEA. With 4 bases removed from V and 10 bases from J, the gap between germline ends came to 20 bases. This CDR3 is CSVAIPRGLREQFF. DNA of the CDR3: TGCAGCGTTGCAATCCCCAGGGGCTTGAGAGAGCAGTTCTTC.

This clonotype was seen just once. CDR3 in amino acids: CASSPHSSYGYTF. The CDR3, as DNA: TGTGCCAGCAGTCCACACAGCTCCTATGGCTACACCTTC. The chain has TRBV12-3 or TRBV12-4 and TRBJ1-2; no firm D call. V lost 5 bases to trimming and J lost 4 bases, with 11 bases between them. This CDR3 comprises 13 residues.

This clonotype was seen only once. This chain's CDR3 is CASSDTTGNSNQPQHF. Written as DNA, the CDR3 is TGTGCCAGCAGCGACACGACAGGGAATAGCAATCAGCCCCAGCATTTT. The chain couples TRBV14 to TRBJ1-5; 7 bases are a match to TRBD1. Unmatched junction bases numbered 7, after V lost 5 bases and J lost 0 bases. This CDR3 has 16 residues. Germline CDR1 and CDR2: SGHDN and FVKESK.

The V and J genes are TRBV10-3 and TRBJ2-5; D not certain. Germline CDR1 is ENHRY and CDR2 is SYGVKD. V was shortened by 3 bases and J by 5 bases, with 4 bases between the two germline ends. The CDR3 extends over 11 amino acids. The CDR3: CAISDMETQYF. In nucleotides, the CDR3 is TGTGCCATCAGTGATATGGAGACCCAGTACTTC.

This chain joins TRBV19 and TRBJ1-2, with TRBD1 as a possible D gene (6 bases). The CDR3 loop spans 14 amino acids. Trimming pared 3 bases from V and 5 bases from J, leaving 13 bases between. The germline V gene has CDR1 LNHDA and CDR2 SQIVND (reference sequence). In nucleotides, the CDR3 is TGTGCCAGTAGTATGATTAACAGGGAGTATGGCTACACCTTC. Protein: CASSMINREYGYTF. Drawing the rest from reference TRBV19 and TRBJ1-2, the complete variable domain is DGGITQSPKYLFRKEGQNVTLSCEQNLNHDAMYWYRQDPGQGLRLIYYSQIVNDFQKGDIAEGYSVSREKKESFPLTVTSAQKNPTAFYLCASSMINREYGYTFGSGTRLTVV.

In this sample, this clonotype turned up once. The genes are TRBV20-1 and TRBJ1-2; TRBD1 matches 7 bases. CDR1 and CDR2 from the germline V gene are DFQATT and SNEGSKA (reference sequence). This CDR3 comprises 14 residues. The V segment lost 0 bases and the J segment 3 bases; nucleotides outside the gene matches: 4. This CDR3 is CSARDRTGDYGYTF. The CDR3 bases are TGCAGTGCTAGAGATCGGACAGGAGACTATGGCTACACCTTC.

In this sample, this clonotype turned up once. The chain has TRBV6-1 and TRBJ1-5; D is perhaps TRBD1 (6 bases). The CDR3 has 17 residues. The germline gives CDR1 MNHNS, CDR2 SASEGT. Trimming pared 6 bases from V and 1 base from J, leaving 19 bases between. In DNA, the CDR3 is TGTGCCAGCAGGGGGGCTGGCCAGGAAAGGAGCAATCAGCCCCAGCATTTT. Translated: CASRGAGQERSNQPQHF.

The gene calls are TRBV6-2 or TRBV6-3 and TRBJ1-1; the D gene is possibly TRBD1 (5 bases). The CDR3 runs to 12 residues. V was cut by 5 bases and J by 8 bases, with 12 bases left in between. Per germline, CDR1 MNHEY and CDR2 SVGEGT. CDR3 DNA: TGTGCCAGCAGTGGGACTCCGGCAGAAGCTTTCTTT. It yields the protein CASSGTPAEAFF.

The genes are TRBV27 and TRBJ2-7; 7 bases match TRBD2. The CDR3 covers 15 residues. V lost 6 bases, J lost 1 base, and 9 bases stayed unmatched. Germline V gene lookup returns CDR1 MNHEY and CDR2 SMNVEV (reference sequence). The CDR3 loop reads CASSGPGLRSYEQYF. The CDR3, as DNA: TGTGCCAGCAGCGGACCGGGACTAAGGTCCTACGAGCAGTACTTC.

The chain uses TRBV9 and TRBJ2-7; D is possibly TRBD2 (5 bases). The germline V gene encodes CDR1 SGDLS and CDR2 YYNGEE. This CDR3 is built from 14 residues. Trimming took off 4 bases at V and 3 bases at J, with 14 bases between the two ends. For the CDR3, the DNA is TGTGCCAGCAGCCCCGGCGGGTTTATCTACGAGCAGTACTTC. Encoded protein: CASSPGGFIYEQYF.

This sequence joins TRBV6-5 and TRBJ1-2; D is possibly TRBD1 (6 bases). V was cut by 7 bases and J by 6 bases, with 9 bases left in between. This CDR3 has 11 amino acids. CDR1 MNHEY and CDR2 SVGAGI come from the germline V gene. DNA for the CDR3: TGTGCCAGCACTGCAGGGGATGGCTACACCTTC. Amino acid sequence: CASTAGDGYTF.